Listed below are T cell receptor beta chains from one sample, sequenced in a study of cytomegalovirus exposure and HLA in healthy donors. TCRdb's copy holds only in-frame clones and misses some; the assay was immunoSEQ multiplex PCR. The sample yields tens of thousands of clones, 85% to 90% seen once. The sample taken for sequencing was PBMCs. These receptors all stem from a boy between 10 and 17 years old in good health and CMV-seronegative. Each CDR3 is given with its conserved first and last residue. Each record gives: D gene, J gene, V gene, clone size, CDR3 protein, CDR3 DNA. A D gene is named only where the DNA matches it firmly. Not every row has a clone size; where given, it reads once, few, many or a size class.

d_gene: TRBD2
j_gene: TRBJ2-2
v_gene: TRBV19
abundance: once
CDR3aa: CASSISAGVTGELFF
CDR3nt: TGTGCCAGTAGTATCTCAGCGGGAGTTACCGGGGAGCTGTTTTTT

d_gene: -
j_gene: TRBJ2-5
v_gene: TRBV6-1
abundance: -
CDR3aa: CASNIGVGETQYF
CDR3nt: TGTGCCAGCAACATAGGGGTCGGAGAGACCCAGTACTTC

d_gene: TRBD1
j_gene: TRBJ2-1
v_gene: TRBV7-9
abundance: -
CDR3aa: CASSAGTRDRGREEQFF
CDR3nt: TGTGCCAGCAGCGCCGGAACCCGGGACAGGGGGCGCGAGGAGCAGTTCTTC

d_gene: TRBD1
j_gene: TRBJ1-6
v_gene: TRBV19
abundance: -
CDR3aa: CASSIRGPGNSPLHF
CDR3nt: TGTGCCAGTAGTATCAGGGGGCCGGGTAATTCACCCCTCCACTTT

d_gene: TRBD1
j_gene: TRBJ1-2
v_gene: TRBV10-3
abundance: -
CDR3aa: CAITRTGPNYGYTF
CDR3nt: TGTGCCATCACTCGGACAGGGCCTAACTATGGCTACACCTTC

d_gene: TRBD2
j_gene: TRBJ2-2
v_gene: TRBV6-1
abundance: -
CDR3aa: CASSGRLAGGNTGELFF
CDR3nt: TGTGCCAGCAGTGGTCGACTAGCGGGGGGGAACACCGGGGAGCTGTTTTTT

d_gene: -
j_gene: TRBJ1-6
v_gene: TRBV10-3
abundance: -
CDR3aa: CAISAGSSYNSPLHF
CDR3nt: TGTGCCATCAGTGCCGGGAGCTCCTATAATTCACCCCTCCACTTT

d_gene: -
j_gene: TRBJ2-6
v_gene: TRBV27
abundance: -
CDR3aa: CASSAHTGSSGANVLTF
CDR3nt: TGTGCCAGCAGTGCTCACACGGGATCCTCTGGGGCCAACGTCCTGACTTTC

d_gene: -
j_gene: TRBJ2-1
v_gene: TRBV11-2
abundance: few
CDR3aa: CASGDNEQFF
CDR3nt: TGTGCCAGCGGAGACAATGAGCAGTTCTTC

d_gene: -
j_gene: TRBJ1-5
v_gene: TRBV7-5
abundance: -
CDR3aa: CARSSDGQENQPQHF
CDR3nt: TGTGCCAGAAGCTCTGACGGACAGGAGAATCAGCCCCAGCATTTT

d_gene: -
j_gene: TRBJ1-3
v_gene: TRBV21-1
abundance: -
CDR3aa: CASKFPGQVIGNTIYF
CDR3nt: TGTGCCAGCAAGTTCCCGGGACAGGTCATCGGAAACACCATATATTTT

d_gene: -
j_gene: TRBJ2-3
v_gene: TRBV6-5
abundance: -
CDR3aa: CASSYWPPVQRVQYF
CDR3nt: TGTGCCAGCAGTTACTGGCCACCGGTCCAGAGGGTGCAGTATTTT

d_gene: -
j_gene: TRBJ2-3
v_gene: TRBV6-5
abundance: -
CDR3aa: CASSYTGGADTQYF
CDR3nt: TGTGCCAGCAGTTACACGGGCGGGGCAGATACGCAGTATTTT

d_gene: TRBD1
j_gene: TRBJ1-5
v_gene: TRBV7-8
abundance: -
CDR3aa: CASSSMTGPQPQHF
CDR3nt: TGTGCCAGCAGCTCCATGACAGGGCCTCAGCCCCAGCATTTT

d_gene: TRBD1
j_gene: TRBJ1-6
v_gene: TRBV29-1
abundance: -
CDR3aa: CSVGDSLSSPLHF
CDR3nt: TGCAGCGTTGGGGACAGCCTAAGCTCACCCCTCCACTTT

d_gene: -
j_gene: TRBJ1-5
v_gene: TRBV6-1
abundance: few
CDR3aa: CASSPSRGSNQPQHF
CDR3nt: TGTGCCAGCAGCCCCTCACGCGGGAGCAATCAGCCCCAGCATTTT

d_gene: TRBD1
j_gene: TRBJ2-7
v_gene: TRBV10-3
abundance: -
CDR3aa: CAISSDREPYEQYF
CDR3nt: TGTGCCATCAGCTCCGACAGGGAGCCTTACGAGCAGTACTTC

d_gene: TRBD2
j_gene: TRBJ2-5
v_gene: TRBV2
abundance: -
CDR3aa: CASKRLAASQETQYF
CDR3nt: TGTGCCAGCAAGCGACTAGCGGCCTCACAAGAGACCCAGTACTTC

d_gene: TRBD1
j_gene: TRBJ2-7
v_gene: TRBV30
abundance: -
CDR3aa: CAWSGGGDRGFGEQYF
CDR3nt: TGTGCCTGGAGTGGAGGAGGGGACAGGGGATTCGGGGAGCAGTACTTC

d_gene: -
j_gene: TRBJ1-5
v_gene: TRBV7-2
abundance: -
CDR3aa: CASSLYRDSNQPQHF
CDR3nt: TGTGCCAGCAGCTTATACCGGGATAGCAATCAGCCCCAGCATTTT

d_gene: TRBD1
j_gene: TRBJ2-1
v_gene: TRBV6-6
abundance: -
CDR3aa: CASSYPPGQVHNEQFF
CDR3nt: TGTGCCAGCAGTTACCCGCCGGGACAGGTGCACAATGAGCAGTTCTTC

d_gene: TRBD1
j_gene: TRBJ2-7
v_gene: TRBV6-1
abundance: -
CDR3aa: CASNWDRVYEQYF
CDR3nt: TGTGCCAGCAACTGGGACAGGGTTTACGAGCAGTACTTC

d_gene: -
j_gene: TRBJ2-3
v_gene: TRBV7-9
abundance: -
CDR3aa: CASSRDSTTDTQYF
CDR3nt: TGTGCCAGCAGCCGGGACTCGACGACAGATACGCAGTATTTT

d_gene: TRBD2
j_gene: TRBJ2-5
v_gene: TRBV6-1
abundance: -
CDR3aa: CASSLLAGGQETQYF
CDR3nt: TGTGCCAGCAGTCTTCTAGCGGGGGGGCAAGAGACCCAGTACTTC

d_gene: -
j_gene: TRBJ2-5
v_gene: TRBV7-8
abundance: -
CDR3aa: CASSLEVSRETQYF
CDR3nt: TGTGCCAGCAGCTTAGAAGTTAGCCGCGAGACCCAGTACTTC

d_gene: -
j_gene: TRBJ1-3
v_gene: TRBV13
abundance: -
CDR3aa: CASSLQQHRRNTIYF
CDR3nt: TGTGCCAGCAGCTTACAACAACACCGTAGAAACACCATATATTTT

d_gene: -
j_gene: TRBJ1-6
v_gene: TRBV6-6
abundance: few
CDR3aa: CASSQNRQVNSPLHF
CDR3nt: TGTGCCAGCAGTCAAAATCGACAGGTTAATTCACCCCTCCACTTT

d_gene: -
j_gene: TRBJ1-2
v_gene: TRBV18
abundance: -
CDR3aa: CASSPPAGVKANYGYTF
CDR3nt: TGTGCCAGCTCACCACCAGCCGGGGTGAAGGCTAACTATGGCTACACCTTC

d_gene: -
j_gene: TRBJ1-1
v_gene: TRBV11-2
abundance: -
CDR3aa: CASSIRGGMNTEAFF
CDR3nt: TGTGCCAGCAGCATTAGGGGGGGCATGAACACTGAAGCTTTCTTT

d_gene: TRBD2
j_gene: TRBJ2-3
v_gene: TRBV27
abundance: -
CDR3aa: CASSRTSGGRTDTQYF
CDR3nt: TGTGCCAGCAGTAGAACTAGCGGGGGACGCACAGATACGCAGTATTTT

d_gene: -
j_gene: TRBJ2-7
v_gene: TRBV19
abundance: -
CDR3aa: CASSISGDTIQEEQYF
CDR3nt: TGTGCCAGTAGTATTTCAGGGGACACCATTCAGGAGGAGCAGTACTTC

d_gene: TRBD1
j_gene: TRBJ1-1
v_gene: TRBV19
abundance: -
CDR3aa: CASSPTGGNTEAFF
CDR3nt: TGTGCCAGTAGTCCGACAGGGGGCAACACTGAAGCTTTCTTT

d_gene: -
j_gene: TRBJ1-2
v_gene: TRBV29-1
abundance: -
CDR3aa: CSVERLGTGGYTF
CDR3nt: TGCAGCGTTGAACGGTTAGGGACTGGCGGCTACACCTTC

d_gene: TRBD2
j_gene: TRBJ2-1
v_gene: TRBV6-1
abundance: -
CDR3aa: CASSRTSGGSDEQFF
CDR3nt: TGTGCCAGCAGTAGGACTAGCGGGGGGTCTGATGAGCAGTTCTTC

d_gene: -
j_gene: TRBJ1-6
v_gene: TRBV28
abundance: once
CDR3aa: CASSLEQGAPLHF
CDR3nt: TGTGCCAGCAGTTTAGAACAGGGAGCACCCCTCCACTTT

d_gene: -
j_gene: TRBJ2-3
v_gene: TRBV4-1
abundance: -
CDR3aa: CASSQPPGRGATDTQYF
CDR3nt: TGCGCCAGCAGCCAACCCCCGGGCAGGGGGGCTACAGATACGCAGTATTTT

d_gene: -
j_gene: TRBJ2-3
v_gene: TRBV27
abundance: -
CDR3aa: CASSFLFGTDTQYF
CDR3nt: TGTGCCAGCAGTTTTTTATTCGGGACAGATACGCAGTATTTT

d_gene: TRBD1
j_gene: TRBJ1-6
v_gene: TRBV4-2
abundance: -
CDR3aa: CASSQENRGIYSPLHF
CDR3nt: TGTGCCAGCAGCCAAGAGAACAGGGGAATTTATTCACCCCTCCACTTT

d_gene: -
j_gene: TRBJ1-6
v_gene: TRBV28
abundance: once
CDR3aa: CASSSVSGVYNSPLHF
CDR3nt: TGTGCCAGCAGTTCGGTTTCTGGTGTCTATAATTCACCCCTCCACTTT

d_gene: -
j_gene: TRBJ2-3
v_gene: TRBV6-4
abundance: -
CDR3aa: CASSDSFLGGTDTQYF
CDR3nt: TGTGCCAGCAGTGACTCGTTTCTAGGCGGCACAGATACGCAGTATTTT

d_gene: -
j_gene: TRBJ1-2
v_gene: TRBV10-3
abundance: once
CDR3aa: CAISGGGAGYGYTF
CDR3nt: TGTGCCATCAGTGGGGGAGGGGCCGGCTATGGCTACACCTTC

d_gene: TRBD1
j_gene: TRBJ2-1
v_gene: TRBV11-3
abundance: -
CDR3aa: CASSLDGTAYNEQFF
CDR3nt: TGTGCCAGCAGCTTAGACGGGACAGCCTACAATGAGCAGTTCTTC

d_gene: TRBD1
j_gene: TRBJ1-3
v_gene: TRBV5-6
abundance: once
CDR3aa: CASSLGSDRVGNTIYF
CDR3nt: TGTGCCAGCAGCCTGGGGTCGGACAGGGTTGGAAACACCATATATTTT

d_gene: TRBD2
j_gene: TRBJ2-1
v_gene: TRBV9
abundance: -
CDR3aa: CASSSRTSGVRNEQFF
CDR3nt: TGTGCCAGCAGCTCGCGGACTAGCGGGGTACGTAATGAGCAGTTCTTC

d_gene: TRBD1
j_gene: TRBJ2-1
v_gene: TRBV7-9
abundance: -
CDR3aa: CASSFLRPGQGGNEQFF
CDR3nt: TGTGCCAGCAGCTTTTTGAGACCGGGACAGGGTGGGAATGAGCAGTTCTTC

d_gene: -
j_gene: TRBJ1-5
v_gene: TRBV19
abundance: -
CDR3aa: CASTTKGAYSNQPQHF
CDR3nt: TGTGCCAGTACTACTAAAGGGGCTTATAGCAATCAGCCCCAGCATTTT

d_gene: -
j_gene: TRBJ1-2
v_gene: TRBV9
abundance: -
CDR3aa: CASSDHRARETNYGYTF
CDR3nt: TGTGCCAGCAGCGACCATCGAGCCCGGGAGACTAACTATGGCTACACCTTC

d_gene: TRBD2
j_gene: TRBJ2-2
v_gene: TRBV6-5
abundance: -
CDR3aa: CASSYSSGENGELFF
CDR3nt: TGTGCCAGCAGTTACTCTAGCGGGGAGAACGGGGAGCTGTTTTTT

d_gene: -
j_gene: TRBJ1-1
v_gene: TRBV15
abundance: -
CDR3aa: CATSSGLGDTEAFF
CDR3nt: TGTGCCACCAGCAGTGGACTTGGGGACACTGAAGCTTTCTTT

d_gene: -
j_gene: TRBJ2-5
v_gene: TRBV7-9
abundance: -
CDR3aa: CASSFGGHRETQYF
CDR3nt: TGTGCCAGCAGCTTCGGGGGGCACCGAGAGACCCAGTACTTC

d_gene: TRBD1
j_gene: TRBJ2-3
v_gene: TRBV19
abundance: -
CDR3aa: CASSLRGGTAGSDTQYF
CDR3nt: TGTGCCAGTAGTCTAAGGGGTGGGACAGCAGGCTCAGATACGCAGTATTTT

d_gene: -
j_gene: TRBJ1-1
v_gene: TRBV6-1
abundance: -
CDR3aa: CASSATLQGNTEAFF
CDR3nt: TGTGCCAGCAGTGCAACACTTCAGGGTAACACTGAAGCTTTCTTT

d_gene: TRBD2
j_gene: TRBJ2-1
v_gene: TRBV4-3
abundance: -
CDR3aa: CASSQQERAGGYNEQFF
CDR3nt: TGCGCCAGCAGCCAGCAAGAAAGAGCGGGGGGGTACAATGAGCAGTTCTTC

d_gene: -
j_gene: TRBJ2-7
v_gene: TRBV5-1
abundance: -
CDR3aa: CASSLGQGIPFMSMEQYF
CDR3nt: TGCGCCAGCAGCTTGGGTCAGGGAATCCCGTTTATGAGTATGGAGCAGTACTTC

d_gene: TRBD1
j_gene: TRBJ2-1
v_gene: TRBV7-6
abundance: -
CDR3aa: CASSLRTGDSNEQFF
CDR3nt: TGTGCCAGCAGCTTAAGGACAGGGGACTCGAATGAGCAGTTCTTC

d_gene: -
j_gene: TRBJ2-1
v_gene: TRBV14
abundance: -
CDR3aa: CASSQTDYNEQFF
CDR3nt: TGTGCCAGCAGCCAGACAGACTACAATGAGCAGTTCTTC

d_gene: -
j_gene: TRBJ2-1
v_gene: TRBV7-3
abundance: -
CDR3aa: CASSQTGAGRGSNEQFF
CDR3nt: TGTGCCAGCAGCCAAACGGGAGCAGGCAGGGGGTCAAATGAGCAGTTCTTC

d_gene: TRBD2
j_gene: TRBJ2-3
v_gene: TRBV9
abundance: -
CDR3aa: CASSATSGGARDTQYF
CDR3nt: TGTGCCAGCAGCGCGACTAGCGGGGGGGCAAGGGATACGCAGTATTTT

d_gene: -
j_gene: TRBJ2-7
v_gene: TRBV11-1
abundance: -
CDR3aa: CASSLEPATVYEQYF
CDR3nt: TGTGCCAGCAGCTTAGAACCCGCGACAGTCTACGAGCAGTACTTC

d_gene: -
j_gene: TRBJ2-3
v_gene: TRBV5-4
abundance: -
CDR3aa: CASSRRDTQYF
CDR3nt: TGTGCCAGCAGCCGGAGGGATACGCAGTATTTT